This TCR beta chain was recovered during a study of TIL therapy for anti-PD-1-resistant metastatic lung cancer. The immunoSEQ assay was v3. Repertoires were generated with immunoSEQ multiplex PCR, while TCRdb's copy carries only in-frame clones and drops some. The data contain some 2,400 clones, over 65% of them singletons. The CDR3 is 17 amino acids. Time point: pre-treatment sample, taken before nivolumab and TIL therapy. Tumor tissue came from excised metastases, mostly pleural nodules or supraclavicular lymph nodes. Adults with stage 4 NSCLC were enrolled in a phase I trial. This clone was detected once.

The TCR was taken from a person between 25 and 79 years old with non-small cell lung cancer. Some clones in this sample may be carry-over from other donors' samples. Sequences were derived from tumor tissue, sampled at baseline. The chain has TRBV21-1 and TRBJ1-6. TRBV21-1 is flagged as a pseudogene. The CDR3 sequence: CASRGMVHIHHNSPLHF. The DNA for the CDR3 is TGTGCCAGCAGAGGTATGGTACACATACATCATAATTCACCCCTCCACTTT.